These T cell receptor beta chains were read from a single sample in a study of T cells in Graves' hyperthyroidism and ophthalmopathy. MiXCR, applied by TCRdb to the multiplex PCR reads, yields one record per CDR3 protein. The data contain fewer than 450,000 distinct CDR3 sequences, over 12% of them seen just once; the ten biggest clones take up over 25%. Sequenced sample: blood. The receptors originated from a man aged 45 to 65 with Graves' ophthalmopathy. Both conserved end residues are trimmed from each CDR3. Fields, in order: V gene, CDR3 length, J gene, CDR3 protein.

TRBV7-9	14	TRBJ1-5	ASSLELGVINQPQH
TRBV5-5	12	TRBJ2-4	ASSFHLAKNIQY
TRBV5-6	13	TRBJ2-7	ASSNPLAGDYEQY
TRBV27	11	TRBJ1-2	ATSGDGYYGYT
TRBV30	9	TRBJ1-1	AWSEISEAF
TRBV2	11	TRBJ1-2	ASREGLGYGYT
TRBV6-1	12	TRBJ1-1	ASHRELENTEAF
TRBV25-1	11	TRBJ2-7	ASSGDPVLEQY
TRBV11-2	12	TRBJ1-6	ASSRTALNSPLH
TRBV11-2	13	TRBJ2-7	ASSLVAGQVYEQY
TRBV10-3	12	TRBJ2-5	AISGWQGGETQY
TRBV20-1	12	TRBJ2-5	SARDLTNQETQY
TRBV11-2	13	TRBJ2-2	ASSLGTVPTGELF
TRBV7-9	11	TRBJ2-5	ASRGQGQETQY
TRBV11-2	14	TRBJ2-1	ASSLFPRELAREQF
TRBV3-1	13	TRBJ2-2	ASSQDVIPTGELF
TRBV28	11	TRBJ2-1	ASKEQGGNEQF
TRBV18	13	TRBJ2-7	ASSPAPGTSYEQY
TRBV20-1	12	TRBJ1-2	SALRGTELNGYT
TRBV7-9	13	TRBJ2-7	ASSPGQGFRYEQY
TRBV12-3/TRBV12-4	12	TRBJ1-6	ASTPTGGMSPLH
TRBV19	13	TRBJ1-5	ASSKVWSSNQPQH
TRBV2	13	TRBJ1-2	ASSPGTARADGYT
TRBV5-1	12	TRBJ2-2	ASSLGANTGELF
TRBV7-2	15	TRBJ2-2	ASSSGLAITNTGELF
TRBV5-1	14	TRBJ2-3	ASSLDAGKGTDTQY
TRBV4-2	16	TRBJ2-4	ASSQDGDTKIAKNIQY
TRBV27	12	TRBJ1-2	ASSLNWQGYGYT
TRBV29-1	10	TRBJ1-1	SVGAGNTEAF
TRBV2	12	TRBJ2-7	ASRGSLAVYEQY
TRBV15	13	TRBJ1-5	ATSRDEGIYQPQH
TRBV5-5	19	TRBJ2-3	ASSLWAGTSGIESSTDTQY
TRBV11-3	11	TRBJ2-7	ASSPDSHDEQY
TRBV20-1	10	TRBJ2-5	SVHPPGGTQY
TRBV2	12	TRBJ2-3	ASGTSGRTDTQY
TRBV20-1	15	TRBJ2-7	SASPGTSVLLSYEQY
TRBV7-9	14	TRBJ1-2	ASSGQIGTPNYGYT
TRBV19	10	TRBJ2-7	ASQGESYEQY
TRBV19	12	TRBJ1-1	ASSPLLLGTEAF
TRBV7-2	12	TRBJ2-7	ASSLGAGAYEQY
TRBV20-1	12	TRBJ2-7	SARMTLGRYEQY
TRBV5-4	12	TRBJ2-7	ASKGTGVASEQY
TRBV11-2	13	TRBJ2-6	ASGLVRPGANVLT
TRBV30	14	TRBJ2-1	ACNKCRTGANNEQF
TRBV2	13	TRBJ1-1	ASRGPGASGTEAF
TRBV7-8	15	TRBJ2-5	ASSLVASGRGQETQY
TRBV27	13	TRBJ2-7	ASSLGTGALYEQY
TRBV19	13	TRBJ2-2	ASSIGDRSPGELF
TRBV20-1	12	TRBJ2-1	SARDRGYYNEQF
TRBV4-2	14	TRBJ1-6	ASSPEVTGYNSPLH
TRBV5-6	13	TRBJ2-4	ASSRGILAKNIQY
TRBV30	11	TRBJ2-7	AWAKREGYEQY
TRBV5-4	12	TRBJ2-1	ASSLRLGDNEQF
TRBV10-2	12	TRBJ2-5	ASSDSLVLETQY
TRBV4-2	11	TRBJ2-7	ASSQTLAYEQY